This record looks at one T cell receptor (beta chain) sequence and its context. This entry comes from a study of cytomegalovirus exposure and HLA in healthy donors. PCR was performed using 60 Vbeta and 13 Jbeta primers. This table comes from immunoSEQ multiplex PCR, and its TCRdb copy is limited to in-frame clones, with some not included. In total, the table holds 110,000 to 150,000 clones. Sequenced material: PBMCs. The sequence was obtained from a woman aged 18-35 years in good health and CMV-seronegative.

The CDR3 DNA is TGTGCCAGCAGTTACCGTAATACTAACACTGAAGCTTTCTTT. Amino acids: CASSYRNTNTEAFF. The chain employs TRBV6-5 and TRBJ1-1; D gene unclear. The ends were cut back, 2 bases at V and 2 bases at J, with 9 bases in the middle. Germline CDR1 MNHEY, CDR2 SVGAGI. This CDR3 contains 14 residues.